The sequence of this T cell receptor (beta chain) was determined in a study of early T cells in non-severe SARS-CoV-2 infection. Study overall: Sequenced material consisted of bulk RNA (from unsorted whole blood), and chains were unpaired.

This clonotype appeared many times. What it binds is not known. V lost 8 bases to trimming and J lost 4 bases, with 12 bases between them. Germline CDR1 is MNHEY and CDR2 is SVGAGI. The CDR3 consists of 13 residues. As part of library construction, unique molecular identifiers were attached to individual cDNA molecules. TCRdb analysed the 5' RACE reads with MiXCR anew, one entry per CDR3 protein. The table lists approximately 65,000 distinct CDR3 sequences, 10% to 12% of them singletons. Study-level findings and limits: Lookups in VDJdb leaned toward anti-spike CD8 responses and missed private and CD4 specificities.

This TCR came from an adult who was a healthcare worker with PCR-confirmed SARS-CoV-2 infection or an uninfected control (not recorded which). This sequence joins TRBV6-5 and TRBJ1-3; no clear D. This sample comprised whole blood, obtained at baseline. Here the CDR3 reads CASGRRTGNTIYF. DNA for the CDR3: TGTGCCAGCGGCAGGAGAACGGGAAACACCATATATTTT.